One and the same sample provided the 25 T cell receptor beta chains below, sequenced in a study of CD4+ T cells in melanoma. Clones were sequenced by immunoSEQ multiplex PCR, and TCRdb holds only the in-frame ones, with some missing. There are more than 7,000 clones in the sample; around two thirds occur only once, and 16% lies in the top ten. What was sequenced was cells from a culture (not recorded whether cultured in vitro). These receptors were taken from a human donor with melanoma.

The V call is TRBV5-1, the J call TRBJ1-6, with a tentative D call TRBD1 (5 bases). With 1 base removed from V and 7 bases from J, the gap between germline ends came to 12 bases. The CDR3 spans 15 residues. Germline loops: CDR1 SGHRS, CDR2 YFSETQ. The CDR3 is CASSLWGGQNSPLHF. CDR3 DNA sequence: TGCGCCAGCAGCTTGTGGGGCGGTCAGAATTCACCCCTCCACTTT.

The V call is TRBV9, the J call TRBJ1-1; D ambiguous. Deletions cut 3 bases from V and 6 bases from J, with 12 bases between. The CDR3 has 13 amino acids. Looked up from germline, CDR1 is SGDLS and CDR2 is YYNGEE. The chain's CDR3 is CASSGTLSAEAFF. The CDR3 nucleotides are TGTGCCAGCAGCGGAACCCTTTCGGCTGAAGCTTTCTTT.

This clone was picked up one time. The CDR3 DNA reads as TGTGCCAGCAGCTTAACACTAGCGGGGGGGCCTGAGCAGTTCTTC. It is translated as CASSLTLAGGPEQFF. V usage is TRBV7-2 and J usage is TRBJ2-1, with TRBD2 matching over 13 bases. V dropped 2 bases and J dropped 9; count of bases not matched to a gene: 4. This CDR3 region has 15 residues. Germline-derived CDR1 and CDR2 are SGHTA and FQGNSA.

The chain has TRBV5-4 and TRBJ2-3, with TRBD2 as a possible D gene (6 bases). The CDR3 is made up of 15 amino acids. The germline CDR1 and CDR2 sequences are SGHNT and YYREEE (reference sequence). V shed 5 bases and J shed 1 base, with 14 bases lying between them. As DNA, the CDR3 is TGTGCCAGCAGTACCCTAGCGCCGGGCACAGATACGCAGTATTTT. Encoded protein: CASSTLAPGTDTQYF.

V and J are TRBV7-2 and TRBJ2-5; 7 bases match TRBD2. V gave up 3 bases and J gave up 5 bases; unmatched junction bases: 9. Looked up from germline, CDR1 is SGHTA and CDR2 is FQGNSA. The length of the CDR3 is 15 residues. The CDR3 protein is CASSFKTHGRETQYF. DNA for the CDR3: TGTGCCAGCAGCTTCAAGACCCACGGGAGGGAGACCCAGTACTTC.

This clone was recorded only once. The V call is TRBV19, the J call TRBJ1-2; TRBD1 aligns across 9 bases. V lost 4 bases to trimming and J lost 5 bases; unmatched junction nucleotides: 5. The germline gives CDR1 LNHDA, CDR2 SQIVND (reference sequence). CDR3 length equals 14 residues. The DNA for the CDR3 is TGTGCCAGTAGTAGGACAGGGGAGGTTTATGGCTACACCTTC. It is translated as CASSRTGEVYGYTF.

The DNA for the CDR3 is TGTGCCAGCAGAGAGCAGGGAACGAACACTGAAGCTTTCTTT. It codes for CASREQGTNTEAFF. The rearrangement joins TRBV6-5 to TRBJ1-1, with D possibly matching TRBD1 (5 bases). The CDR3 covers 14 residues. In germline, CDR1 is MNHEY, CDR2 SVGAGI. V lost 6 bases, J lost 1 base, and 12 bases lay in between.

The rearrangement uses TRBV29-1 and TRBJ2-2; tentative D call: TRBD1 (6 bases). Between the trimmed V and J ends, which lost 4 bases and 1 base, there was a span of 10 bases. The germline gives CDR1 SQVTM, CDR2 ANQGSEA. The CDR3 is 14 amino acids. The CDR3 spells CSVVQGMNTGELFF. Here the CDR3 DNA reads TGCAGCGTTGTTCAGGGGATGAACACCGGGGAGCTGTTTTTT.

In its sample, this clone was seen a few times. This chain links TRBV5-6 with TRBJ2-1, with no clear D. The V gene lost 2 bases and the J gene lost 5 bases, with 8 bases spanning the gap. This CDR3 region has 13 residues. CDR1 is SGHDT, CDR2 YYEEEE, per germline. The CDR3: CASSFLHDNEQFF. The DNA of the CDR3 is TGTGCCAGCAGCTTCTTACACGACAATGAGCAGTTCTTC.

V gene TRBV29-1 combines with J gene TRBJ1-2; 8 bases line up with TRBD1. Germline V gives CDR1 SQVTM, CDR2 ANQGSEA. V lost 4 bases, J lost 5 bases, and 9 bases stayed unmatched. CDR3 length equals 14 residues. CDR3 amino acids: CSVGDRGLIYGYTF. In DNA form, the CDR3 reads TGCAGCGTTGGAGACAGGGGTTTGATATATGGCTACACCTTC.

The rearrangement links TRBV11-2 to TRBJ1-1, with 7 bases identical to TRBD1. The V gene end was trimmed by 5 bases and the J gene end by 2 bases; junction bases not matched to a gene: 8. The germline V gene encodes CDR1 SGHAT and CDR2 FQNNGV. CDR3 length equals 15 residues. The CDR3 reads CASSPLTGRNTEAFF. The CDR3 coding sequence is TGTGCCAGCAGCCCATTGACAGGGAGAAACACTGAAGCTTTCTTT. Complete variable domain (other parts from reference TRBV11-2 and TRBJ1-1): EAGVAQSPRYKIIEKRQSVAFWCNPISGHATLYWYQQILGQGPKLLIQFQNNGVVDDSQLPKDRFSAERLKGVDSTLKIQPAKLEDSAVYLCASSPLTGRNTEAFFGQGTRLTVV.

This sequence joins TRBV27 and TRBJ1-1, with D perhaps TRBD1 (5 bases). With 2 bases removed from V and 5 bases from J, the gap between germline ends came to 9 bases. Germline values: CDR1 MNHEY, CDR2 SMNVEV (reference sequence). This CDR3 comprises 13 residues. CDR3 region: CASSLAGRTEAFF. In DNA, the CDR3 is TGTGCCAGCAGTTTAGCAGGGAGGACTGAAGCTTTCTTT.

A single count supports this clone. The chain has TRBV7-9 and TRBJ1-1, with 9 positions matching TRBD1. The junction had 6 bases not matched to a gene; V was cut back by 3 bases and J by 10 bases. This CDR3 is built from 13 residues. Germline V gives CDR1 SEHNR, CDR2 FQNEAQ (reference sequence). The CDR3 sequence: CASSLAGTGRAFF. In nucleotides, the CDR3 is TGTGCCAGCAGCTTGGCTGGGACAGGGAGAGCTTTCTTT.

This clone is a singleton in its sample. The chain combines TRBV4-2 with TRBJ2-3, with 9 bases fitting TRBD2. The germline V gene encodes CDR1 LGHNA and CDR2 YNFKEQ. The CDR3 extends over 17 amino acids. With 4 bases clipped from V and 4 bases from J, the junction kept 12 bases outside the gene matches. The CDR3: CASSLRGGAISPDTQYF. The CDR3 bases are TGTGCCAGCAGCCTCCGCGGGGGGGCAATCTCCCCAGATACGCAGTATTTT.

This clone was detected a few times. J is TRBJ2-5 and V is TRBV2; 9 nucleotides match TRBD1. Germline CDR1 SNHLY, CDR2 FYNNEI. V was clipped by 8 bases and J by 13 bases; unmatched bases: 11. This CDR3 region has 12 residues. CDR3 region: CASLGTGSTLYF. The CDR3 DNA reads TGTGCCAGCTTAGGGACAGGGTCAACTCTGTACTTC.

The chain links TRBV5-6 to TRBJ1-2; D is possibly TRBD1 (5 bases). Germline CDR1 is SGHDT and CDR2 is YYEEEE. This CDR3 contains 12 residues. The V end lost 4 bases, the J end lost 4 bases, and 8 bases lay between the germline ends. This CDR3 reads CASSTGPYGYTF. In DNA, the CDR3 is TGTGCCAGCAGCACAGGACCCTATGGCTACACCTTC.

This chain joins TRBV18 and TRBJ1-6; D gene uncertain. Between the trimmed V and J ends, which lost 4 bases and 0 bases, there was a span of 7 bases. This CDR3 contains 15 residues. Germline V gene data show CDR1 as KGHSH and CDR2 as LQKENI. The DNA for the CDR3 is TGTGCCAGCTCACACGGCACCTCCTATAATTCACCCCTCCACTTT. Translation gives CASSHGTSYNSPLHF.

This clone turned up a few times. The CDR3 here is CASSRTGGGNTIYF. As DNA, the CDR3 is TGTGCCAGCAGCCGTACAGGGGGCGGAAACACCATATATTTT. The rearrangement joins TRBV7-9 to TRBJ1-3; 9 nucleotides align to TRBD1. V dropped 5 bases and J dropped 4; count of bases not matched to a gene: 3. Germline V CDR1 and CDR2: SEHNR, FQNEAQ (reference sequence). The CDR3 contains 14 residues.

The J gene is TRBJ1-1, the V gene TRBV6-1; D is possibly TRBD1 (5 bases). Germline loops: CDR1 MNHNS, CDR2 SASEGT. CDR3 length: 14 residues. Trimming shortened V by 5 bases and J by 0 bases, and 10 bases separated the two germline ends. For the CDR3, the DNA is TGTGCCAGCAGTCTCGGACAATTGAACACTGAAGCTTTCTTT. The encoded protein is CASSLGQLNTEAFF.

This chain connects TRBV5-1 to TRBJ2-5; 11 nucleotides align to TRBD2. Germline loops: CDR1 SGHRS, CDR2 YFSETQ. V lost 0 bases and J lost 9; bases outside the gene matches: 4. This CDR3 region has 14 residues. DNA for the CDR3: TGCGCCAGCAGCTTGGTGGCTAGCGGGGGGTCCCAGTACTTC. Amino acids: CASSLVASGGSQYF.

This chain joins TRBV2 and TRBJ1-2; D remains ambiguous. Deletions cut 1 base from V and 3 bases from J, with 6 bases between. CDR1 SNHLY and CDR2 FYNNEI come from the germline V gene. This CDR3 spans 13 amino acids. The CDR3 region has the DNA TGTGCCAGCAGTGAAGGACGGTACTATGGCTACACCTTC. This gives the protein CASSEGRYYGYTF.

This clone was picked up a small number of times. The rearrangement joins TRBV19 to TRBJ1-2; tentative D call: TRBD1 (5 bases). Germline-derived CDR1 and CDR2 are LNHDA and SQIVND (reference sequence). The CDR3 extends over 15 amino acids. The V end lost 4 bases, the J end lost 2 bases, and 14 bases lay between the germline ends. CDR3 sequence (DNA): TGTGCCAGTAGTACTCAGGGAGGCCTCAACTATGGCTACACCTTC. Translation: CASSTQGGLNYGYTF.

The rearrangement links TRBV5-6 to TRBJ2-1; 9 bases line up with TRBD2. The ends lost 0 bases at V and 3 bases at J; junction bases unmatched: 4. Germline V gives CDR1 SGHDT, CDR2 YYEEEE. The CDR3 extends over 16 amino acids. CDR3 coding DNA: TGTGCCAGCAGCTTGGCGGGCGGGGGGGGCTACAATGAGCAGTTCTTC. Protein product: CASSLAGGGGYNEQFF.

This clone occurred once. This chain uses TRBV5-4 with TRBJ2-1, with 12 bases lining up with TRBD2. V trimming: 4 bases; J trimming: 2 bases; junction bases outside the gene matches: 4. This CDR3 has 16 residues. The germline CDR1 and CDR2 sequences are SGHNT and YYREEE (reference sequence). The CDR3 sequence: CASSLASGGAYNEQFF. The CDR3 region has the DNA TGTGCCAGCAGCCTGGCTAGCGGGGGGGCCTACAATGAGCAGTTCTTC.

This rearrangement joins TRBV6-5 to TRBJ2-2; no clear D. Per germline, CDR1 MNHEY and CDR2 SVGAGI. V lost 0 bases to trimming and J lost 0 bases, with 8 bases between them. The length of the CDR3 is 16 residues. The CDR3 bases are TGTGCCAGCAGTTACTCCAGACGGACGAACACCGGGGAGCTGTTTTTT. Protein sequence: CASSYSRRTNTGELFF.